The 12 T cell receptor beta chains in this list originate from one sample, sequenced in a study of cytomegalovirus exposure and HLA in healthy donors. The primer mix had 60 Vbeta and 13 Jbeta primers. TCRdb's table, derived via immunoSEQ multiplex PCR, lists solely in-frame clones and lacks some. The sample includes some 140,000 clones, about 80% seen only once; the top ten take around 1.2%. Sequencing was done on a sample of PBMCs. These receptors originate from a male donor in good health and CMV-seropositive.

This rearrangement joins TRBV2 to TRBJ2-5; the match to TRBD2 covers 12 bases. The J call is in doubt because the DNA end fits TRBJ2-7 better. The CDR3 sequence is 17 residues long. Germline loops: CDR1 SNHLY, CDR2 FYNNEI. As DNA, the CDR3 is TGTGCCAGCAGTACAGGACTAGCGGGACCATCCTCCTACGAGCAGTACTTC. Amino acid sequence: CASSTGLAGPSSYEQYF.

The rearrangement links TRBV2 to TRBJ2-7; 7 bases map to TRBD1. V shed 4 bases, J shed 2 bases, and the junction held 5 bases outside the gene matches. The CDR3 has 14 residues. Germline CDR1 SNHLY, CDR2 FYNNEI. The CDR3 DNA sequence: TGTGCCAGCAGTGGACAGGGCACTACCTACGAGCAGTACTTC. Residues: CASSGQGTTYEQYF.

The chain uses TRBV9 and TRBJ2-3, with 9 bases matching TRBD2. The germline CDR1 and CDR2 sequences are SGDLS and YYNGEE. Trimming removed 3 bases from V and 1 base from J; junction bases left unmatched: 6. The CDR3 is 16 residues long. CDR3 nucleotide sequence: TGTGCCAGCAGCGCTTCGCCTAGCGGGGGCACAGATACGCAGTATTTT. Translating gives CASSASPSGGTDTQYF.

The rearrangement joins TRBV7-3 to TRBJ1-1, with no clear D. The CDR3 is made up of 13 amino acids. The V gene lost 6 bases and the J gene lost 5 bases, with 13 bases spanning the gap. Germline V gene lookup returns CDR1 SGHTA and CDR2 FQGTGA. The CDR3 here is CASSVGRRTEAFF. CDR3 nucleotides: TGTGCCAGCAGTGTCGGAAGGAGGACTGAAGCTTTCTTT.

The V and J genes are TRBV9 and TRBJ2-3, with 9 bases aligning to TRBD2. This CDR3 is 16 amino acids long. Per the germline V gene, CDR1 is SGDLS and CDR2 is YYNGEE. V lost 0 bases and J lost 5; bases outside the gene matches: 7. CDR3 residues: CASSVGLAVARDTQYF. The DNA for the CDR3 is TGTGCCAGCAGCGTAGGACTAGCGGTCGCCAGAGATACGCAGTATTTT. Variable domain in full (rest from reference TRBV9 and TRBJ2-3): DSGVTQTPKHLITATGQRVTLRCSPRSGDLSVYWYQQSLDQGLQFLIQYYNGEERAKGNILERFSAQQFPDLHSELNLSSLELGDSALYFCASSVGLAVARDTQYFGPGTRLTVL.

The chain has TRBV10-2 and TRBJ2-7, with D uncertain. Looked up from germline, CDR1 is WSHSY and CDR2 is SAAADI. The CDR3 is 12 amino acids. The ends were cut back, 2 bases at V and 2 bases at J, with 4 bases in the middle. The CDR3 spells CASSEDTYEQYF. The CDR3, as DNA: TGCGCCAGCAGTGAGGACACCTACGAGCAGTACTTC.

This clone was recorded a few times. This chain connects TRBV6-5 to TRBJ1-3, with D maybe TRBD1 (5 bases). The germline V gene has CDR1 MNHEY and CDR2 SVGAGI. The CDR3 extends over 15 amino acids. V lost 6 bases to trimming and J lost 8 bases, with 20 bases between them. This CDR3 is CASSPGTGGEDTIYF. The CDR3 nucleotides are TGTGCCAGCAGCCCCGGTACAGGCGGTGAGGACACCATATATTTT.

The V and J genes are TRBV11-3 and TRBJ2-3; D call uncertain. V was cut by 1 base and J by 3 bases, with 11 bases left in between. Looked up from germline, CDR1 is SGHNT and CDR2 is YENEEA. There are 15 residues in the CDR3. CDR3 residues: CASSLGLIQTDTQYF. In nucleotides, the CDR3 is TGTGCCAGCAGCTTAGGTCTTATTCAGACAGATACGCAGTATTTT.

V gene TRBV7-8 combines with J gene TRBJ2-5; 7 nucleotides align to TRBD1. The CDR3 runs 13 residues. Germline V CDR1 and CDR2: SGHVS, FQNEAQ. J gave up 3 bases and V 8 bases, and 6 bases lay outside the gene matches. The CDR3 DNA follows: TGTGCCAGCGCGCAGGGACAGAAAGAGACCCAGTACTTC. The encoded protein is CASAQGQKETQYF. The variable domain in full, with the rest retrieved from reference TRBV7-8 and TRBJ2-5, is GAGVSQSPRYKVAKRGQDVALRCDPISGHVSLFWYQQALGQGPEFLTYFQNEAQLDKSGLPSDRFFAERPEGSVSTLKIQRTQQEDSAVYLCASAQGQKETQYFGPGTRLLVL.

This clone appeared a single time. The chain combines TRBV18 with TRBJ2-5; 12 positions match TRBD2. Germline loops: CDR1 KGHSH, CDR2 LQKENI. Trimming removed 1 base from V and 3 bases from J; junction bases left unmatched: 3. The CDR3 contains 16 residues. CDR3 nucleotides: TGTGCCAGCTCACCACGGCTAGCGGGAGGGAAAGAGACCCAGTACTTC. It encodes CASSPRLAGGKETQYF.

This clone is a singleton in its sample. The chain recombines TRBV27 with TRBJ2-3; D is perhaps TRBD2 (5 bases). With 0 bases removed from V and 5 bases from J, the gap between germline ends came to 15 bases. There are 16 residues in the CDR3. The germline CDR1 and CDR2 sequences are MNHEY and SMNVEV (reference sequence). CDR3 region: CASSLSRTLSGDTQYF. In DNA form, the CDR3 reads TGTGCCAGCAGTTTATCCCGGACTCTCAGCGGAGATACGCAGTATTTT.

The V call is TRBV7-9, the J call TRBJ1-1, with unresolved D. CDR3 length equals 15 residues. The germline V and J ends were trimmed by 1 base and 1 base, with 10 bases remaining between them. Germline CDR1 reads SEHNR; CDR2 reads FQNEAQ (reference sequence). In DNA, the CDR3 is TGTGCCAGCAGCTTAGTGACGGGGTCGAACACTGAAGCTTTCTTT. Its protein is CASSLVTGSNTEAFF.